A selection of T cell receptor beta chains follows, all from one sample in a study of OX40 agonist ivuxolimab in advanced cancers. The table came from immunoSEQ multiplex PCR; TCRdb's copy has only in-frame clones and leaves some out. The table lists approximately 19,000 clones, 80% to 95% of them singletons. The sequences come from CD4+ or CD8+ T cells sorted from blood, collected in a trial of the OX40 agonist ivuxolimab. Every receptor here comes from an adult with an advanced solid tumor such as melanoma, head and neck, liver or kidney cancer. Both conserved end residues are part of each CDR3. A D gene is named only where the DNA matches it firmly. Size is omitted from some rows. Given values are once, few, many or a class for expanded clones.

len,j_gene,abundance,d_gene,v_gene,CDR3aa,CDR3nt
15,TRBJ2-1,NA,TRBD2,TRBV6-4,CASSEASGRGNEQFF,TGTGCCAGCAGCGAGGCTAGCGGGAGAGGCAATGAGCAGTTCTTC
13,TRBJ1-5,NA,NA,TRBV6-5,CASSERAIKPQHF,TGTGCCAGCAGTGAGAGGGCGATCAAGCCCCAGCATTTT
17,TRBJ2-3,NA,TRBD2,TRBV7-9,CASSGTSGSTSTDTQYF,TGTGCCAGCAGCGGGACTAGCGGGTCTACTAGCACAGATACGCAGTATTTT
14,TRBJ2-7,NA,TRBD2,TRBV29-1,CSVEGSSGTYEQYF,TGCAGCGTTGAAGGGTCTAGCGGAACCTACGAGCAGTACTTC
17,TRBJ2-3,NA,TRBD2,TRBV19,CASSMGRLAGVTDTQYF,TGTGCCAGTAGTATGGGGAGACTAGCGGGGGTCACAGATACGCAGTATTTT
13,TRBJ1-2,NA,NA,TRBV30,CAWSARNFYGYTF,TGTGCCTGGAGTGCCAGGAATTTTTATGGCTACACCTTC
15,TRBJ2-7,NA,TRBD2,TRBV5-5,CASSLAETSGYEQYF,TGTGCCAGCAGCTTGGCTGAGACTAGCGGCTACGAGCAGTACTTC
13,TRBJ2-1,NA,NA,TRBV27,CASSPGTYNEQFF,TGTGCCAGCAGTCCCGGGACTTACAATGAGCAGTTCTTC
17,TRBJ2-5,NA,TRBD1,TRBV5-8,CASSVSIRDRARETQYF,TGTGCCAGCAGCGTATCAATCAGGGACAGGGCGCGAGAGACCCAGTACTTC
15,TRBJ2-2,NA,TRBD1,TRBV9,CASSTTGAYTGELFF,TGTGCCAGCAGCACAACAGGGGCCTATACCGGGGAGCTGTTTTTT
15,TRBJ1-5,NA,NA,TRBV19,CASSPQRLLNQPQHF,TGTGCCAGTAGTCCCCAGAGGTTATTGAATCAGCCCCAGCATTTT
14,TRBJ2-7,NA,NA,TRBV7-8,CASSVAGTNYGQYF,TGTGCCAGCAGCGTTGCGGGGACGAACTACGGGCAGTACTTC
12,TRBJ1-4,once,NA,TRBV10-3,CAISTGGEKLFF,TGTGCCATCAGTACAGGTGGTGAAAAACTGTTTTTT
14,TRBJ2-7,NA,TRBD2,TRBV2,CASKLAGPTYEQYF,TGTGCCAGCAAATTAGCGGGACCTACCTACGAGCAGTACTTC
16,TRBJ2-3,NA,NA,TRBV7-2,CASSLEPGQDRDTQYF,TGTGCCAGCAGCTTAGAGCCGGGACAAGACCGCGATACGCAGTATTTT
12,TRBJ2-1,NA,NA,TRBV7-2,CASSIYDNEQFF,TGTGCCAGCAGCATCTACGACAATGAGCAGTTCTTC
15,TRBJ2-7,NA,TRBD1,TRBV11-2,CASSLVGQGFYEQYF,TGTGCCAGCAGCTTAGTGGGACAGGGGTTCTACGAGCAGTACTTC
16,TRBJ2-2,few,TRBD2,TRBV19,CASSMASGRGTGELFF,TGTGCCAGTAGTATGGCTAGCGGGAGAGGTACCGGGGAGCTGTTTTTT
14,TRBJ1-1,NA,NA,TRBV5-6,CASSFVILNTEAFF,TGTGCCAGCAGCTTCGTAATTCTGAACACTGAAGCTTTCTTT
14,TRBJ2-5,NA,NA,TRBV4-1,CASSHGTTWETQYF,TGCGCCAGCAGCCACGGGACCACATGGGAGACCCAGTACTTC
15,TRBJ1-2,large,NA,TRBV6-1,CASSEWVMGNYGYTF,TGTGCCAGCAGTGAGTGGGTGATGGGGAACTATGGCTACACCTTC
15,TRBJ2-1,NA,NA,TRBV11-2,CASSLFPLSYNEQFF,TGTGCCAGCAGCCTCTTCCCCCTCTCCTACAATGAGCAGTTCTTC
14,TRBJ2-7,NA,TRBD1,TRBV10-1,CASSDGTGDYEQYF,TGCGCCAGCAGTGACGGGACAGGGGACTACGAGCAGTACTTC
14,TRBJ1-2,NA,NA,TRBV5-8,CASSLLGGGYGYTF,TGTGCCAGCAGCTTGTTGGGGGGTGGCTATGGCTACACCTTC
14,TRBJ2-1,once,NA,TRBV28,CASSLYSRGSEQFF,TGTGCCAGCAGTTTATATAGCAGGGGAAGTGAGCAGTTCTTC
15,TRBJ2-1,NA,NA,TRBV19,CASSSEPLSYNEQFF,TGTGCCAGTTCTAGCGAACCCCTTTCCTACAATGAGCAGTTCTTC
14,TRBJ2-2,NA,NA,TRBV27,CASRGTLHTGELFF,TGTGCCAGCAGGGGGACTCTTCACACCGGGGAGCTGTTTTTT
17,TRBJ1-5,NA,NA,TRBV9,CASSGGPGQGGNQPQHF,TGTGCCAGCAGCGGCGGCCCCGGACAAGGAGGCAATCAGCCCCAGCATTTT
17,TRBJ2-1,NA,NA,TRBV12-5,CASGLGAGTVNYNEQFF,TGTGCTAGTGGTTTGGGAGCCGGGACTGTGAACTACAATGAGCAGTTCTTC
16,TRBJ2-3,NA,TRBD2,TRBV11-2,CASSFPLAGASDTQYF,TGTGCCAGCAGCTTCCCCTTAGCGGGAGCCTCAGATACGCAGTATTTT
13,TRBJ2-7,NA,NA,TRBV19,CASSTGTSYEQYF,TGTGCCAGTAGTACCGGGACAAGCTACGAGCAGTACTTC
15,TRBJ2-5,NA,TRBD1,TRBV9,CASSRGAGGVETQYF,TGTGCCAGCAGCCGTGGGGCAGGGGGCGTTGAGACCCAGTACTTC
14,TRBJ2-1,NA,TRBD1,TRBV7-2,CASSLTGSLNEQFF,TGTGCCAGCAGCTTGACAGGGAGTTTAAATGAGCAGTTCTTC
14,TRBJ2-1,NA,TRBD2,TRBV7-9,CASTGTSGSDEQFF,TGTGCCAGCACCGGGACTAGCGGGAGTGATGAGCAGTTCTTC
14,TRBJ2-7,few,TRBD2,TRBV28,CATNPLAGGDEQYF,TGTGCCACCAATCCCCTGGCGGGAGGTGACGAGCAGTACTTC
14,TRBJ2-3,NA,TRBD2,TRBV4-1,CASSTPTSGDTQYF,TGCGCCAGCAGCACGCCGACTAGCGGGGATACGCAGTATTTT
15,TRBJ2-7,NA,NA,TRBV27,CASSLSSGSYYEQYF,TGTGCCAGCAGTTTATCGTCAGGGTCATACTACGAGCAGTACTTC
13,TRBJ1-1,NA,NA,TRBV7-9,CASSLGGAVEAFF,TGTGCCAGCAGCTTAGGGGGGGCTGTTGAAGCTTTCTTT
11,TRBJ2-1,NA,NA,TRBV6-5,CASSFLDEQFF,TGTGCCAGCAGTTTTTTGGATGAGCAGTTCTTC
14,TRBJ2-1,NA,NA,TRBV27,CASSLGATYNEQFF,TGTGCCAGCAGCCTAGGGGCCACTTACAATGAGCAGTTCTTC
12,TRBJ2-1,once,NA,TRBV28,CASSRGSNEQFF,TGTGCCAGCAGCCGAGGAAGCAATGAGCAGTTCTTC
15,TRBJ2-2,NA,NA,TRBV6-6,CASTKSGENTGELFF,TGTGCCAGCACAAAGTCGGGAGAGAACACCGGGGAGCTGTTTTTT
13,TRBJ2-7,NA,NA,TRBV6-1,CASSEAQPYEQYF,TGTGCCAGCAGTGAAGCTCAGCCCTACGAGCAGTACTTC
17,TRBJ2-3,NA,NA,TRBV2,CASSLVGVVYGTDTQYF,TGTGCCAGCAGCCTAGTAGGGGTGGTTTACGGCACAGATACGCAGTATTTT
16,TRBJ2-7,NA,NA,TRBV9,CASSVAGGEATYEQYF,TGTGCCAGCAGCGTAGCGGGGGGCGAAGCTACCTACGAGCAGTACTTC
11,TRBJ2-1,NA,TRBD2,TRBV5-1,CASNIAGTQFF,TGCGCCAGCAACATAGCGGGAACGCAGTTCTTC
15,TRBJ2-2,NA,NA,TRBV4-3,CASSQGRLDTGELFF,TGCGCCAGCAGCCAAGGGCGGCTTGACACCGGGGAGCTGTTTTTT
14,TRBJ2-1,few,TRBD2,TRBV7-9,CASSDQRGYNEQFF,TGTGCCAGCAGTGACCAGCGGGGGTACAATGAGCAGTTCTTC
13,TRBJ2-5,NA,NA,TRBV15,CATSNYFPETQYF,TGTGCCACCAGCAATTACTTTCCGGAGACCCAGTACTTC
14,TRBJ2-7,NA,NA,TRBV11-3,CASSLGGVRGEQYF,TGTGCCAGCAGCTTAGGGGGTGTCAGGGGCGAGCAGTACTTC
12,TRBJ2-7,NA,NA,TRBV6-1,CASSDIAYEQYF,TGTGCCAGCAGTGATATCGCCTACGAGCAGTACTTC
13,TRBJ1-5,NA,NA,TRBV2,CASQAISNQPQHF,TGTGCCAGCCAGGCGATTAGCAATCAGCCCCAGCATTTT
15,TRBJ1-3,NA,NA,TRBV5-5,CASSSEGSPGNTIYF,TGTGCCAGCAGCTCGGAGGGGAGTCCTGGAAACACCATATATTTT